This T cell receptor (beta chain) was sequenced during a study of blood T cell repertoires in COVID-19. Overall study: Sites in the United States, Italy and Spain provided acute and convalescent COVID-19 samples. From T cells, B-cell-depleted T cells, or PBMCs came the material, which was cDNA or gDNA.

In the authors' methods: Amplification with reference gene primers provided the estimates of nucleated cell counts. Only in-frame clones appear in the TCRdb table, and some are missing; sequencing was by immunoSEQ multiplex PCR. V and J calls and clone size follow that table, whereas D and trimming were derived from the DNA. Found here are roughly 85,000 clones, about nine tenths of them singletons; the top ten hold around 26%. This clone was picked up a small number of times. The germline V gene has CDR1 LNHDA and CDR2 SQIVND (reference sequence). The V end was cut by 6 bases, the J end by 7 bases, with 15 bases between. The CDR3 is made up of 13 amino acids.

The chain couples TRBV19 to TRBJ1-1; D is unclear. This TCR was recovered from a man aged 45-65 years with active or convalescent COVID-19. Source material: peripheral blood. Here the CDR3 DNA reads TGTGCCAGTAGCACGGCGGGGTTGAGTGAAGCTTTCTTT. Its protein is CASSTAGLSEAFF.